The 5 T cell receptor beta chains below were found in one sample sequenced in a study of T cell responses to AZD1222 COVID-19 vaccine (dated by TCRdb to the early 2020s). The time point tag for this specimen amounts to: baseline before first vaccination. Library preparation employed the immunoSEQ multiplex PCR assay. Not all clones reach the TCRdb copy of this immuneACCESS table, which keeps in-frame sequences only. Checked studies attribute under half of the gap to unresolved V genes and leave the rest unexplained. For this sample there are 46,000 or so clones; approximately 80% appear just once. The ten largest clones capture approximately 6.3% of the sample. The source was peripheral blood, collected on day 0 of AZD1222 vaccination. The receptor source for this set is an adult in good health.

The chain links TRBV28 to TRBJ2-7, with TRBD2 matching over 12 bases. The CDR3 extends over 15 amino acids. CDR1 is MDHEN and CDR2 is SYDVKM in the germline V gene. The V segment lost 5 bases and the J segment 0 bases; nucleotides outside the gene matches: 2. As DNA, the CDR3 is TGTGCCAGCAGTCGGACTAGCGGGGCCTCCTACGAGCAGTACTTC. Amino acids: CASSRTSGASYEQYF. The full variable domain, in which reference TRBV28 and TRBJ2-7 provide the parts outside the CDR3, is DVKVTQSSRYLVKRTGEKVFLECVQDMDHENMFWYRQDPGLGLRLIYFSYDVKMKEKGDIPEGYSVSREKKERFSLILESASTNQTSMYLCASSRTSGASYEQYFGPGTRLTVT.

J is TRBJ2-3 and V is TRBV11-2, with 9 nucleotides matching TRBD1. Germline V gene data show CDR1 as SGHAT and CDR2 as FQNNGV. The V gene end was trimmed by 1 base and the J gene end by 5 bases; junction bases not matched to a gene: 7. This CDR3 is 16 amino acids long. This CDR3 reads CASSLGGRQGEDTQYF. The CDR3 bases are TGTGCCAGCAGCTTAGGCGGAAGACAGGGGGAAGATACGCAGTATTTT.

V gene TRBV30 combines with J gene TRBJ1-1; D uncertain. Germline assignment: CDR1 GTSNPN and CDR2 SVGIG (reference sequence). V lost 0 bases, J lost 6 bases, and 5 bases lay in between. This CDR3 region has 11 residues. Here the CDR3 reads CAWSVRAEAFF. For the CDR3, the DNA is TGTGCCTGGAGTGTACGGGCTGAAGCTTTCTTT.

V is TRBV6-5 and J is TRBJ1-2; TRBD1 is a possible D gene (5 bases). In germline, CDR1 is MNHEY, CDR2 SVGAGI. CDR3 length: 13 residues. The CDR3 protein is CGAGRALNYGYTF. CDR3 sequence (DNA): TGTGGGGCGGGCAGGGCACTCAACTATGGCTACACCTTC.

DNA for the CDR3: TGTGCCAGTGGAGACAGGGAGAGGGGCAATCAGCCCCAGCATTTT. Amino acids: CASGDRERGNQPQHF. The J gene is TRBJ1-5, the V gene TRBV19; TRBD1 aligns across 7 bases. CDR1 and CDR2 (germline): LNHDA, SQIVND (reference sequence). Germline trimming cut 8 bases from V and 2 bases from J; bases unmatched to any gene: 9. The CDR3 totals 15 residues. The whole variable domain, remainder taken from reference TRBV19 and TRBJ1-5, is DGGITQSPKYLFRKEGQNVTLSCEQNLNHDAMYWYRQDPGQGLRLIYYSQIVNDFQKGDIAEGYSVSREKKESFPLTVTSAQKNPTAFYLCASGDRERGNQPQHFGDGTRLSIL.